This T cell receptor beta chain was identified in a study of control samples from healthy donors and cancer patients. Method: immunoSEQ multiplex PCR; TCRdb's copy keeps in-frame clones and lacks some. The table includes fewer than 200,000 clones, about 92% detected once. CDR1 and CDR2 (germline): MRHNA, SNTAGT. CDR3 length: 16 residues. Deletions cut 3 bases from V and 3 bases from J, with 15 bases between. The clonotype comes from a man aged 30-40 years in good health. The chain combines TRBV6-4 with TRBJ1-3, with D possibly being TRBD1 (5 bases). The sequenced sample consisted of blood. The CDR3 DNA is TGTGCCAGCAGTGAAAGAGACGACAGCCATGGAAACACCATATATTTT. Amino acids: CASSERDDSHGNTIYF.